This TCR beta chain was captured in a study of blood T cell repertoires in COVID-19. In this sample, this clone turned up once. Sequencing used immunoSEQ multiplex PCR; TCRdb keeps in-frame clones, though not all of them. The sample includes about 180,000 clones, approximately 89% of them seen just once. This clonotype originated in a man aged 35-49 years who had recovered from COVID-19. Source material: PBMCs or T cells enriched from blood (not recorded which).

The CDR3 protein is CASTRGAGGSYGYTF. In DNA form, the CDR3 reads TGTGCCAGCACCAGAGGGGCAGGGGGAAGCTATGGCTACACCTTC. The chain links TRBV6-5 to TRBJ1-2; 7 bases are shared with TRBD1. The CDR3 has 15 residues. Germline CDR1 is MNHEY and CDR2 is SVGAGI. J was trimmed by 4 bases and V by 7 bases; bases with no gene match: 12.